This T cell receptor (beta chain) was recorded in a study of blood T cell repertoires in COVID-19. About the study: From the United States, Italy and Spain came samples of acute and convalescent COVID-19.

Using immunoSEQ multiplex PCR, the repertoire was profiled, and TCRdb retains in-frame clones only, with some absent. The sample has about 55,000 clones, 65% to 90% seen once. This CDR3 region has 14 residues. V lost 7 bases, J lost 2 bases, and 5 bases stayed unmatched. In germline, CDR1 is MNHEY, CDR2 SVGAGI. The origin of this receptor is a human donor in a cohort sampled during active COVID-19. The gene calls are TRBV6-5 and TRBJ2-7; the match to TRBD1 covers 10 bases. Sequencing was performed on peripheral blood. CDR3 amino acids: CASNRDRGTYEQYF. In DNA form, the CDR3 reads TGTGCCAGCAACCGGGACAGGGGAACCTACGAGCAGTACTTC.